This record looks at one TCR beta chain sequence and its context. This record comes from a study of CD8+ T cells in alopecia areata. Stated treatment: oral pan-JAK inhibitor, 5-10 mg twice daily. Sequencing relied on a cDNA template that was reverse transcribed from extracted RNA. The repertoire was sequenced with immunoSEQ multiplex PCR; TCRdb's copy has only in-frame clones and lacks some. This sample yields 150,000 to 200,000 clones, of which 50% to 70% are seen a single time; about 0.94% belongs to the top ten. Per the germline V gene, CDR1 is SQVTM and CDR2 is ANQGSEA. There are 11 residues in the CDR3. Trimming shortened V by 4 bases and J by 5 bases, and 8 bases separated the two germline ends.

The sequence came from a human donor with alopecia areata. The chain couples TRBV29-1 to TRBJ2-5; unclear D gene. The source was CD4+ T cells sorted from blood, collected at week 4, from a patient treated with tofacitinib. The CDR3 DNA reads TGCAGCGTTGTGATAGGGGAGACCCAGTACTTC. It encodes CSVVIGETQYF.